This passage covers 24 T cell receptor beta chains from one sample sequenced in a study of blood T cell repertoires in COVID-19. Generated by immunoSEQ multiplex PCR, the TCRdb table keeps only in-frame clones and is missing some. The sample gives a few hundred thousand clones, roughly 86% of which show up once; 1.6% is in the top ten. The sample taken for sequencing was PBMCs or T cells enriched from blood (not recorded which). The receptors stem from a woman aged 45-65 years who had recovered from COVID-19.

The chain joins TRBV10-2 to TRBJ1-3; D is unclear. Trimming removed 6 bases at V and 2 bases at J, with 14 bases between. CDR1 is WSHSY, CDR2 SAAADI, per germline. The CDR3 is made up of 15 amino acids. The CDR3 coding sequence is TGCGCCAGCAGACGTGAGGGTACTCCTGGAAACACCATATATTTT. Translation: CASRREGTPGNTIYF.

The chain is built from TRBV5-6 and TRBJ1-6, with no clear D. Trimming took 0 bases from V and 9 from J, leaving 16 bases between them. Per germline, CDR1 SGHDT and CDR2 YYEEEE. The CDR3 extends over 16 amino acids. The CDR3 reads CASSLDRGLERSPLHF. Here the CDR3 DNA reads TGTGCCAGCAGCTTGGATCGGGGTCTGGAGCGTTCACCCCTCCACTTT.

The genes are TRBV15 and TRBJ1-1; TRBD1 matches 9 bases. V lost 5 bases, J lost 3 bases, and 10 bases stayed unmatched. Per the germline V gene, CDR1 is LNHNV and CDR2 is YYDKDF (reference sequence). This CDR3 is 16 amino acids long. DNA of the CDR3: TGTGCCACCAGCGAAGGGACAGGGCCCCGGTACACTGAAGCTTTCTTT. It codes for CATSEGTGPRYTEAFF.

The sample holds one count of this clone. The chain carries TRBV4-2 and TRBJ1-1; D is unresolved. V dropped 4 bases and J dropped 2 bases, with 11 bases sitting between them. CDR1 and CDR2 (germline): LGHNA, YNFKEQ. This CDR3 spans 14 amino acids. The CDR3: CASSRRGGNTEAFF. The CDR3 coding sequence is TGTGCCAGCAGCCGAAGAGGTGGTAACACTGAAGCTTTCTTT.

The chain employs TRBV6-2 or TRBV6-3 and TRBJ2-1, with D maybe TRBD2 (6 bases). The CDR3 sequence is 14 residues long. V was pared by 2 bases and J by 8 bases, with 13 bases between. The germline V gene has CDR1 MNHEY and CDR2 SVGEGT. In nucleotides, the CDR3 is TGTGCCAGCAGTTACGGGGGGTCATCACATGAGCAGTTCTTC. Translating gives CASSYGGSSHEQFF.

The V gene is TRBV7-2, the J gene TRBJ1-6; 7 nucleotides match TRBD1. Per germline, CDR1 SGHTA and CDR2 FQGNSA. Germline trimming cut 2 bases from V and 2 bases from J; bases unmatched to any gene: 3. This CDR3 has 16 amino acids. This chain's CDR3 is CASSLLTGTYNSPLHF. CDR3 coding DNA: TGTGCCAGCAGCTTACTGACAGGGACCTATAATTCACCCCTCCACTTT.

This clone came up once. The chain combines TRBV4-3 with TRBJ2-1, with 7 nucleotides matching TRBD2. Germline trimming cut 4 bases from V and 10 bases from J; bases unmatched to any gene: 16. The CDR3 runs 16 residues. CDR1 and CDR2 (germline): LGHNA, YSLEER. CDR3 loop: CASSPRTSGPPLEQFF. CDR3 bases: TGCGCCAGCAGCCCGCGGACTAGTGGCCCGCCGTTGGAGCAGTTCTTC.

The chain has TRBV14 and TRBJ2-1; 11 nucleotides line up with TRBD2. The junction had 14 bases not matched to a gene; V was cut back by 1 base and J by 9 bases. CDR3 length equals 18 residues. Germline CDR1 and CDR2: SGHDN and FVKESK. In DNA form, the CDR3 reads TGTGCCAGCAGCCAAGTCCCGCTCGCACTAGCGGGAGTAGGTGAGCAGTTCTTC. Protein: CASSQVPLALAGVGEQFF.

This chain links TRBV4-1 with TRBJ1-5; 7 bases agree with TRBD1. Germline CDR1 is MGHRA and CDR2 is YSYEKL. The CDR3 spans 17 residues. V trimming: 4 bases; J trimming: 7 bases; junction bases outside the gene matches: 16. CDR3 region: CASSPYSEGAKRQPQHF. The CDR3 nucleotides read TGCGCCAGCAGCCCTTACAGCGAGGGGGCGAAGAGGCAGCCCCAGCATTTT.

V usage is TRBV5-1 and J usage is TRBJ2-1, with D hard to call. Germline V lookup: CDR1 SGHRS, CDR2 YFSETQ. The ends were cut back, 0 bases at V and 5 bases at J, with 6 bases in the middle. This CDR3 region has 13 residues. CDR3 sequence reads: CASSLDSNNEQFF. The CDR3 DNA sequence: TGCGCCAGCAGCTTGGACAGCAACAATGAGCAGTTCTTC. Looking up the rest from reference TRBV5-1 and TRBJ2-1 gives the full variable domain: KAGVTQTPRYLIKTRGQQVTLSCSPISGHRSVSWYQQTPGQGLQFLFEYFSETQRNKGNFPGRFSGRQFSNSRSEMNVSTLELGDSALYLCASSLDSNNEQFFGPGTRLTVL.

In nucleotides, the CDR3 is TGTGCCAGCAGTTCCACTAGCTCCAATGAGCAGTTCTTC. Its translation: CASSSTSSNEQFF. The chain carries TRBV27 and TRBJ2-1; possible D gene TRBD2, 6 bases. The CDR3 has 13 residues. The ends were cut back, 4 bases at V and 6 bases at J, with 10 bases in the middle. Germline V lookup: CDR1 MNHEY, CDR2 SMNVEV (reference sequence).

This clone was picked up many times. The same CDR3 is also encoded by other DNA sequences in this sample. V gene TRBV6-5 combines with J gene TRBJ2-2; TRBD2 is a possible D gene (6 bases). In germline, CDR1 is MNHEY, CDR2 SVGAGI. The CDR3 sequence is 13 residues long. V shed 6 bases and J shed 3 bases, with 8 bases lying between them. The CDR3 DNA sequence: TGTGCCAGCAGCCGCGGGGACACCGGGGAGCTGTTTTTT. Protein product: CASSRGDTGELFF.

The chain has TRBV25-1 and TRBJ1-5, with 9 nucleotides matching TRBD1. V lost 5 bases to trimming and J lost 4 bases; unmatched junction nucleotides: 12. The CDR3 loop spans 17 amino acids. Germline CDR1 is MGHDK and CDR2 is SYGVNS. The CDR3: CASSSDDGGQGNQPQHF. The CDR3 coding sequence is TGTGCCAGCAGTAGTGATGATGGGGGACAGGGAAATCAGCCCCAGCATTTT.

The CDR3 is CASSQDLGGESGPLHF. The CDR3 region has the DNA TGTGCCAGCAGCCAAGATCTGGGCGGGGAGTCTGGACCCCTCCACTTT. V is TRBV3-1 (or the pseudogene TRBV3-2) and J is TRBJ1-6; D remains unclear. Trimming shortened V by 0 bases and J by 12 bases, and 18 bases separated the two germline ends. This CDR3 is 16 amino acids long. Germline V lookup: CDR1 LGHDT, CDR2 YNNKEL (reference sequence).

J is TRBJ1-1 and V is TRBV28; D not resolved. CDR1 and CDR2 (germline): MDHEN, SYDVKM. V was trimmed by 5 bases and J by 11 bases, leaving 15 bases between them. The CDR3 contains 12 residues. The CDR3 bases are TGTGCCAGCAGTCCCAGTCTACTAGAGGCTTTCTTT. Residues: CASSPSLLEAFF.

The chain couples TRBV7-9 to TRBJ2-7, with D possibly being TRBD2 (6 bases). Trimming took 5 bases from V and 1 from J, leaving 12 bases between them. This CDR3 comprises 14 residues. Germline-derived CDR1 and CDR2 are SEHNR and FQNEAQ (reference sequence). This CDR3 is CASSLLGGSYEQYF. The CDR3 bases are TGTGCCAGCAGCCTGCTTGGAGGGTCCTACGAGCAGTACTTC.

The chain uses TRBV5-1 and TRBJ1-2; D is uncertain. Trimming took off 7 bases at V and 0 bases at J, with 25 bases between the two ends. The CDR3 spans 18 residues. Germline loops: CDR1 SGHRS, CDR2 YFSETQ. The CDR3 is CASSLWPQQKEANYGYTF. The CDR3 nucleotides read TGCGCCAGCTCCCTATGGCCCCAACAGAAAGAAGCTAACTATGGCTACACCTTC.

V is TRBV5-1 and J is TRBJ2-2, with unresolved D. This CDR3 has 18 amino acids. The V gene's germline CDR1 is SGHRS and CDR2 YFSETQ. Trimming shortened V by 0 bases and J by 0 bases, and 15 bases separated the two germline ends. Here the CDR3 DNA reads TGCGCCAGCAGCTTGGGATCTACAGCATTTACGAACACCGGGGAGCTGTTTTTT. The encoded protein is CASSLGSTAFTNTGELFF.

The CDR3 sequence: CASSKYPRDRGRRAEAFF. The DNA of the CDR3 is TGTGCCAGCAGTAAATATCCCCGGGACAGGGGGCGGAGGGCTGAAGCTTTCTTT. This sequence joins TRBV27 and TRBJ1-1; 12 bases match TRBD1. Germline V gene sequence: CDR1 MNHEY, CDR2 SMNVEV (reference sequence). The V segment lost 5 bases and the J segment 6 bases; nucleotides outside the gene matches: 16. The CDR3 extends over 18 amino acids.

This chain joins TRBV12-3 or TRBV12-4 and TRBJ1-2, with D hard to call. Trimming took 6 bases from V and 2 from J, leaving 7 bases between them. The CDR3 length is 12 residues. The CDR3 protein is CASSYRNYGYTF. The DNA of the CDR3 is TGTGCCAGCAGCTACAGAAACTATGGCTACACCTTC.

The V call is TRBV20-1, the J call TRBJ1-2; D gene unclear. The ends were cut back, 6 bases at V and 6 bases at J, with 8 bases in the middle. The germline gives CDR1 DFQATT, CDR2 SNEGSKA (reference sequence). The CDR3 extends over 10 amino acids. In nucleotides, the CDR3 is TGCAGTGCCCTGGCGGATGGCTACACCTTC. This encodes CSALADGYTF.

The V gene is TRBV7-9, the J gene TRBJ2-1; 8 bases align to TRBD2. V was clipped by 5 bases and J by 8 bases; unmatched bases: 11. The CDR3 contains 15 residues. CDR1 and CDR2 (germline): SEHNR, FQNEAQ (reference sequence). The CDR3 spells CASSRSSGKSHEQFF. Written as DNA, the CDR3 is TGTGCCAGCAGCCGCAGTAGCGGGAAGAGCCATGAGCAGTTCTTC.

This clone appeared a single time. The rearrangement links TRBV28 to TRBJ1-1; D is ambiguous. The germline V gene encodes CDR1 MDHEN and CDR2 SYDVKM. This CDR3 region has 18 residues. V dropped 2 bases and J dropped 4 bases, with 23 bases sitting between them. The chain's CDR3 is CASSLNERRKPWGTEAFF. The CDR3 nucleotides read TGTGCCAGCAGTTTAAACGAAAGGAGGAAACCATGGGGCACTGAAGCTTTCTTT.

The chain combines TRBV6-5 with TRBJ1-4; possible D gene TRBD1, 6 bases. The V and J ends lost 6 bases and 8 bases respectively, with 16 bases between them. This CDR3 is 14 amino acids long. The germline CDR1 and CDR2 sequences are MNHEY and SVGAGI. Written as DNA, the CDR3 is TGTGCCAGCAGCCCGGGACAAGGGGAGGAAAAACTGTTTTTT. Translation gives CASSPGQGEEKLFF.